This T cell receptor beta chain was captured in a study of blood T cell repertoires in COVID-19. Looking at the study overall: Samples taken during acute and convalescent COVID-19 were collected in the United States, Italy and Spain.

V trimming: 0 bases; J trimming: 2 bases; junction bases outside the gene matches: 0. This CDR3 contains 14 residues. Germline V CDR1 and CDR2: SGHDT, YYEEEE. In the original analysis: From reference gene primer amplification, estimates of nucleated cell counts were derived. TCRdb's table, derived via immunoSEQ multiplex PCR, lists solely in-frame clones and lacks some. From that table come the V and J calls and clone size; the DNA was used to work out D and trimming. The sample lists 200,000 to 250,000 clones, about 91% occurring once. The TCR originated in a woman aged 40 to 50 with acute or convalescent COVID-19. The rearrangement links TRBV5-6 to TRBJ2-7, with TRBD1 matching over 9 bases. Sequenced input: peripheral blood. In DNA, the CDR3 is TGTGCCAGCAGCTTGGGACAGGGGGCCTACGAGCAGTACGTC. Its translation is CASSLGQGAYEQYV.